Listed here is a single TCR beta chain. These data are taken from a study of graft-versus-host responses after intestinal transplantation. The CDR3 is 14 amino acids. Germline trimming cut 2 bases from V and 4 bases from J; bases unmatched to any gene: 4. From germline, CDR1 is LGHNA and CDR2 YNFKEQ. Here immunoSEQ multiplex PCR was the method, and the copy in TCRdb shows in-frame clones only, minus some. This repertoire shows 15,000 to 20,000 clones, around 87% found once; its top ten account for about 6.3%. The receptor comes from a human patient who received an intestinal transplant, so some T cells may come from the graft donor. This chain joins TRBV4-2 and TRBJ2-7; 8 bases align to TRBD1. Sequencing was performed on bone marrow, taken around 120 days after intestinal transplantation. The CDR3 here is CASSQPGGAYEQYF. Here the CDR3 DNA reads TGTGCCAGCAGCCAACCAGGGGGCGCGTACGAGCAGTACTTC.